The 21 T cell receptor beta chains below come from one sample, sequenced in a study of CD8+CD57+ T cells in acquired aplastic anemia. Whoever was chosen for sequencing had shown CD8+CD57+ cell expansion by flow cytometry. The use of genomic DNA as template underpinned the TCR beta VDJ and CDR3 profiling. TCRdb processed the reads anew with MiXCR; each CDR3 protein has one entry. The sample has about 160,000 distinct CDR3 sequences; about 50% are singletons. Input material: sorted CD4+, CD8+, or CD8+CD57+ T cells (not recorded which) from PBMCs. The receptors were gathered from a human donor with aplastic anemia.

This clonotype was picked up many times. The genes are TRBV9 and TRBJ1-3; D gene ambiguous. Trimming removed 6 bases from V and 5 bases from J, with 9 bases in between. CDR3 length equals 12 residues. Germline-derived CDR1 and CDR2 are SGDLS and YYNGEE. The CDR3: CASKDSRNTIYF. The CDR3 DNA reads TGTGCCAGCAAAGATTCCAGAAACACCATATATTTT.

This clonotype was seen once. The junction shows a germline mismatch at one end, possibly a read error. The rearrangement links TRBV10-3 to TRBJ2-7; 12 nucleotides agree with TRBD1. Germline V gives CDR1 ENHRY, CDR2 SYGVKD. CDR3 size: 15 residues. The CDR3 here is CASSGPGQGADEQYF. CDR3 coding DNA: TGTGCCAGCAGTGGCCCGGGACAGGGGGCCGATGAGCAGTACTTC.

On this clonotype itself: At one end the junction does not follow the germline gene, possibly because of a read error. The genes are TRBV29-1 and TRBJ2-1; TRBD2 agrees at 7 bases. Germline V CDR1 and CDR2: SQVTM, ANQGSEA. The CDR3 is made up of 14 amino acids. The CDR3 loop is CSIGAGARLNEQFF. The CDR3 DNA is TGTAGTATTGGGGCGGGAGCACGCCTCAATGAGCAGTTCTTC.

Here the CDR3 reads CSASRPSWPGTDTQYF. The CDR3 bases are TGCAGTGCTTCCCGCCCTTCCTGGCCGGGGACAGATACGCAGTATTTT. V is TRBV20-1 and J is TRBJ2-3; a weak D match, TRBD2 (5 bases). Germline V gene sequence: CDR1 DFQATT, CDR2 SNEGSKA (reference sequence). The V and J ends lost 5 bases and 3 bases respectively, with 21 bases between them. This CDR3 has 16 residues.

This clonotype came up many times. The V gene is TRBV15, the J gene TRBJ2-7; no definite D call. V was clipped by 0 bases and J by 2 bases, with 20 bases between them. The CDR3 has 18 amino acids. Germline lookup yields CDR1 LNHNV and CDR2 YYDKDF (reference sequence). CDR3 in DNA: TGTGCCACCAGCAGAGAACTAATTTTTTCCGGGCTCACCTACGAGCAGTACTTC. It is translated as CATSRELIFSGLTYEQYF.

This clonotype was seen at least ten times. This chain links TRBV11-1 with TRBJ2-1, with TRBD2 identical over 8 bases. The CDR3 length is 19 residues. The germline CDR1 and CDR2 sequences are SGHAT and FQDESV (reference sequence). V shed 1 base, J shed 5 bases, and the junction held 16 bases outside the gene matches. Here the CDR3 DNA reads TGTGCCAGCAGCTTAGGCCTCCACCTGGGGACTAGAGGAGACAATGAGCAGTTCTTC. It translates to CASSLGLHLGTRGDNEQFF. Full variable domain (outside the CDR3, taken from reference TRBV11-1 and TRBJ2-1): EAEVAQSPRYKITEKSQAVAFWCDPISGHATLYWYRQILGQGPELLVQFQDESVVDDSQLPKDRFSAERLKGVDSTLKIQPAELGDSAMYLCASSLGLHLGTRGDNEQFFGPGTRLTVL.

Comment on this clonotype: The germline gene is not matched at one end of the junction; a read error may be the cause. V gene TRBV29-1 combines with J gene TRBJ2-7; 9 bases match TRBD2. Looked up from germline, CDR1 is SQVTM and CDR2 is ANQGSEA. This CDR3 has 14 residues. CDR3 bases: TGCGGCGTTGGTGGAGCGGGGGGTATGTACGAGCAGTACTTC. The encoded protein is CGVGGAGGMYEQYF.

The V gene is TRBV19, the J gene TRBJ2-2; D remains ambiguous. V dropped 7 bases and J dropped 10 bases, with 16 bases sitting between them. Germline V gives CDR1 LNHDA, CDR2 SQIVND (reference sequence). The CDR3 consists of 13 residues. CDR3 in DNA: TGTGCCAGTACTTTCGCCGGGTGGCAGGAGCTGTTTTTT. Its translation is CASTFAGWQELFF.

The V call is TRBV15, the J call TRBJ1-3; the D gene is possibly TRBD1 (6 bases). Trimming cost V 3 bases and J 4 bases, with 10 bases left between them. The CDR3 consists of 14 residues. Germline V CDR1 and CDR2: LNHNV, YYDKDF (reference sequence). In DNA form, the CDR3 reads TGTGCCACCAGCAGGGACAGAGGGGGAAACACCATATATTTT. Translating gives CATSRDRGGNTIYF.

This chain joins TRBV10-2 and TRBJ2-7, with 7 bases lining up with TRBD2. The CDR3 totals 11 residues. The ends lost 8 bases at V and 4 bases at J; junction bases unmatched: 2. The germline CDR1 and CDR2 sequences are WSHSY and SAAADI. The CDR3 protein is CASFGGYEQYF. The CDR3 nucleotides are TGCGCCAGCTTCGGGGGGTACGAGCAGTACTTC.

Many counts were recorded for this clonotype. In nucleotides, the CDR3 is TGTGCCAGCAGCTCCCGGGACCGGGAAGCTTTCTTT. Amino acid sequence: CASSSRDREAFF. The rearrangement links TRBV6-1 to TRBJ1-1; the D gene is possibly TRBD1 (5 bases). V was shortened by 6 bases and J by 8 bases, with 13 bases between the two germline ends. Germline V CDR1 and CDR2: MNHNS, SASEGT. CDR3 size: 12 residues.

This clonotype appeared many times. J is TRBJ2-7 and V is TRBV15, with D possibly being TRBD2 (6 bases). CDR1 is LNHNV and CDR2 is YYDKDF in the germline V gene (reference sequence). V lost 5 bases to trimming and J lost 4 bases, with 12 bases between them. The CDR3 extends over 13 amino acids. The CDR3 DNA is TGTGCCACCAGCTCTCGGGGGAATTACGAGCAGTACTTC. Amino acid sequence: CATSSRGNYEQYF. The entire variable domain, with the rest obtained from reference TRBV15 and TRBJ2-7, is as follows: DAMVIQNPRYQVTQFGKPVTLSCSQTLNHNVMYWYQQKSSQAPKLLFHYYDKDFNNEADTPDNFQSRRPNTSFCFLDIRSPGLGDTAMYLCATSSRGNYEQYFGPGTRLTVT.

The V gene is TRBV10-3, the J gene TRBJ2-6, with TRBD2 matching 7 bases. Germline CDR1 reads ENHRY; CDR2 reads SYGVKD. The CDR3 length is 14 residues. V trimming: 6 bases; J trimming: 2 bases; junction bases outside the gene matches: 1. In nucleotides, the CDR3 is TGTGCCATCAGCGGGACTACTGGGGCCAACGTCCTGACTTTC. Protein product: CAISGTTGANVLTF.

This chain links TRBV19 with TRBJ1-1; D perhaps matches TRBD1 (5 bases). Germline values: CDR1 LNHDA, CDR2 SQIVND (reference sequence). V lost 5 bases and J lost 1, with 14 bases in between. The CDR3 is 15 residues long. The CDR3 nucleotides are TGTGCCAGTAGTCTACCCAGGGTTCAGAACACTGAAGCTTTCTTT. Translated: CASSLPRVQNTEAFF.

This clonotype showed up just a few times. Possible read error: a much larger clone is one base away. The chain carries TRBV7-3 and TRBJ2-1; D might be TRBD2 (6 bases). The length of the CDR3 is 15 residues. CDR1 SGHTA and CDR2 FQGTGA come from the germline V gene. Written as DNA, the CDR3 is TGTGCCAGCAGCTTAGCTGGAGGGCCCTACAATGATCAGTTCTTC. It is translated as CASSLAGGPYNDQFF.

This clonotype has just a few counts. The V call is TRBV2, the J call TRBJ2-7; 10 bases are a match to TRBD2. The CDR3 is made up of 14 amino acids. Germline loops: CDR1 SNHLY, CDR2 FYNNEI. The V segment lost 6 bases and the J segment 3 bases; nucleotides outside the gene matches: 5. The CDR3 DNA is TGTGCCAGCAGCGAGCGGGAGGGCCACTACGAGCAGTACTTC. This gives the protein CASSEREGHYEQYF.

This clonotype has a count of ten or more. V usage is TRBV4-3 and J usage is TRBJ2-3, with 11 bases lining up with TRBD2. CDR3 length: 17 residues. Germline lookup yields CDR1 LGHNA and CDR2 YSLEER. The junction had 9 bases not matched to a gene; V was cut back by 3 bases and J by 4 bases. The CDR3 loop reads CASSQGLAGGWADTQYF. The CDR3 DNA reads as TGCGCCAGCAGCCAGGGCCTAGCGGGAGGTTGGGCAGATACGCAGTATTTT.

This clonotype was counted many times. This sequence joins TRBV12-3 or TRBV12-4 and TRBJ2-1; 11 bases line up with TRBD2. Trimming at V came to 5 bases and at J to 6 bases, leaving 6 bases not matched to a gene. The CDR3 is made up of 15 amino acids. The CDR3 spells CASSLLAGVRNEQFF. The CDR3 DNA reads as TGTGCCAGCAGTCTACTAGCGGGAGTTCGCAATGAGCAGTTCTTC.

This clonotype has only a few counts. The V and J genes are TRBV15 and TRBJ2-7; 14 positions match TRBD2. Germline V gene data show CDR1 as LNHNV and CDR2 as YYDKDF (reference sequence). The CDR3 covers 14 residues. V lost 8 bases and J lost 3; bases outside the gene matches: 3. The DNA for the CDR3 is TGTGCCACCCGACTAGCGGGAGGGGGCTACGAGCAGTACTTC. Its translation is CATRLAGGGYEQYF.

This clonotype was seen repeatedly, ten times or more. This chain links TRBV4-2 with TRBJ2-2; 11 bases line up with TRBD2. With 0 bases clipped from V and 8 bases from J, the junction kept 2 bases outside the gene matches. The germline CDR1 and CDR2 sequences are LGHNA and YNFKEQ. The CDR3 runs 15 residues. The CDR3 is CASSQELAGEGELFF. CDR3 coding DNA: TGTGCCAGCAGCCAAGAACTAGCGGGAGAGGGGGAGCTGTTTTTT.

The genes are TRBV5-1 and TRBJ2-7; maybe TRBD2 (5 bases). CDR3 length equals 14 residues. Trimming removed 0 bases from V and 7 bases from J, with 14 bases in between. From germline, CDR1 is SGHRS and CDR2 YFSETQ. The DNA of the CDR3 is TGCGCCAGCAGCTTGGGCGGGCCCGACGGTGAGCAGTACTTC. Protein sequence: CASSLGGPDGEQYF. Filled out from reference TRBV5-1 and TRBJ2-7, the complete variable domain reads KAGVTQTPRYLIKTRGQQVTLSCSPISGHRSVSWYQQTPGQGLQFLFEYFSETQRNKGNFPGRFSGRQFSNSRSEMNVSTLELGDSALYLCASSLGGPDGEQYFGPGTRLTVT.